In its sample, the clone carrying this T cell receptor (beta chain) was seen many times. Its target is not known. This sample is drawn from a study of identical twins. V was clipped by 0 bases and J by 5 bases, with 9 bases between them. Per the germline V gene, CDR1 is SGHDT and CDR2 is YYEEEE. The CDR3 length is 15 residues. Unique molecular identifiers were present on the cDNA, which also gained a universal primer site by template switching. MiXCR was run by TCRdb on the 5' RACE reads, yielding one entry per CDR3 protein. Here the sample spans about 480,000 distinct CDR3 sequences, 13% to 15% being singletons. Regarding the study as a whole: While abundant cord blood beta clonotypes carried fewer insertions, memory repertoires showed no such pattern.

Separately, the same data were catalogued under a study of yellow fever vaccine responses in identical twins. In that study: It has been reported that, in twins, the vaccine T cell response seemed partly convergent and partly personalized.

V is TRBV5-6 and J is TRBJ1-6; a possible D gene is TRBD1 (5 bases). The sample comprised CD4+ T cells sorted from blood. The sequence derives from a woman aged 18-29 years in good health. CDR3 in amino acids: CASSLGTLDNSPLHF. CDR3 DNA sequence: TGTGCCAGCAGCTTGGGGACACTCGATAATTCACCCCTCCACTTT.